This T cell receptor (beta chain) comes out of a study of T cell clonality in common variable immunodeficiency. This clone was seen at least ten times. What it binds is unknown. The read gets to within 3 residues of the CDR3 end, and the germline J gene fills in the rest. Germline V CDR1 and CDR2: DFQATT, SNEGSKA (reference sequence). CDR3 length: 12 residues. The ends were cut back, 7 bases at V and 0 bases at J, with 9 bases in the middle. Findings and limits, study-wide: Fewer TCRbeta clones were shared among CVID subjects than controls. In common variable immunodeficiency, TCR beta chains reportedly carried fewer deletions and N-nucleotide insertions. Patient heterogeneity in the CVID cohort limited correlations between repertoire features and clinical complications.

Blood came from CVID subjects not ill and not taking immunomodulatory or immunosuppressive medication. Equal genomic DNA amounts from CVID and control samples were sequenced. The protocol was immunoSEQ multiplex PCR, while the TCRdb copy is restricted to in-frame clones and leaves out a portion. This sample has approximately 8,300 clones, each found more than once. The sequenced sample was peripheral blood mononuclear cells. The rearrangement joins TRBV20-1 to TRBJ1-2; tentative D call: TRBD1 (5 bases). The sequence was obtained from a human donor with common variable immunodeficiency. Incomplete CDR3 DNA: TGCAGTGGCGACAGCGCTAACTATGGC. Translated: CSGDSANYG. The full CDR3 reads CSGDSANYGYTF.